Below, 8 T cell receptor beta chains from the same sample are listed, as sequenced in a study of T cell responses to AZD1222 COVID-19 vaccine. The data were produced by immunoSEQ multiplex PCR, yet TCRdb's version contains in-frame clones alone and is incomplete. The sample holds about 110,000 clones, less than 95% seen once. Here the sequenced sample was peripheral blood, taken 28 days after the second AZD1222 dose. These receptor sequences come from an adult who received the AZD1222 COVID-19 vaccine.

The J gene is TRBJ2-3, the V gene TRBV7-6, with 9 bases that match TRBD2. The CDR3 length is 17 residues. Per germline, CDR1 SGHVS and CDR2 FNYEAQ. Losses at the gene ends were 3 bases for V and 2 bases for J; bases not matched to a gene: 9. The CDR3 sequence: CASSLIGASGATDTQYF. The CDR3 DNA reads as TGTGCCAGCAGCTTGATCGGGGCTAGCGGGGCCACAGATACGCAGTATTTT. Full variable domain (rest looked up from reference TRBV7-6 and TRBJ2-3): GAGVSQSPRYKVTKRGQDVALRCDPISGHVSLYWYRQALGQGPEFLTYFNYEAQQDKSGLPNDRFSAERPEGSISTLTIQRTEQRDSAMYRCASSLIGASGATDTQYFGPGTRLTVL.

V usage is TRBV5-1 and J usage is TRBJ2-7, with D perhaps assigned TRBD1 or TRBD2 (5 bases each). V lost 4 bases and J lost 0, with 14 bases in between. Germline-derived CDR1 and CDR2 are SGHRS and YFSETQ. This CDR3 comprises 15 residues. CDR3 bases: TGCGCCAGCAGCCCTACCGGGACCCTCTCCTACGAGCAGTACTTC. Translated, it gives CASSPTGTLSYEQYF. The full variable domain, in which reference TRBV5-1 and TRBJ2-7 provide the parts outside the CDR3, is KAGVTQTPRYLIKTRGQQVTLSCSPISGHRSVSWYQQTPGQGLQFLFEYFSETQRNKGNFPGRFSGRQFSNSRSEMNVSTLELGDSALYLCASSPTGTLSYEQYFGPGTRLTVT.

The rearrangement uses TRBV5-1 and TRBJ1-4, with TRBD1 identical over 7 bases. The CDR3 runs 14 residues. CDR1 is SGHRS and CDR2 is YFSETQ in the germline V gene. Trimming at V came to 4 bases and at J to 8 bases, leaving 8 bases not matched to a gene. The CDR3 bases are TGCGCCAGCAGCACGCAGGGGGAAGGAGAAAAACTGTTTTTT. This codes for CASSTQGEGEKLFF.

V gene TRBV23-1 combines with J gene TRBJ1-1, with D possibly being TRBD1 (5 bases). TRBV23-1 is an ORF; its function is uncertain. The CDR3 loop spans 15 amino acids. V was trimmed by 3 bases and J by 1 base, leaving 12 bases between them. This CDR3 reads CASSQIKGPNTEAFF. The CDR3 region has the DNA TGCGCCAGCAGTCAGATCAAGGGGCCGAACACTGAAGCTTTCTTT.

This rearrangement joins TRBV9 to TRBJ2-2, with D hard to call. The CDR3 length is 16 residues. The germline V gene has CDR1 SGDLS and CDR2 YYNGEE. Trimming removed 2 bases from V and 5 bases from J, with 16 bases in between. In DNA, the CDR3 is TGTGCCAGCAGCGTTGATTCTTCAGTCGGGACCGGGGAGCTGTTTTTT. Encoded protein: CASSVDSSVGTGELFF.

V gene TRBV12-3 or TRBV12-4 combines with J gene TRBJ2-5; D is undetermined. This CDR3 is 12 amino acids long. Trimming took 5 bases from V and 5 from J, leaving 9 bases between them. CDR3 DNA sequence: TGTGCCAGCAGTGAGTCCTCTGAGACCCAGTACTTC. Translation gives CASSESSETQYF.

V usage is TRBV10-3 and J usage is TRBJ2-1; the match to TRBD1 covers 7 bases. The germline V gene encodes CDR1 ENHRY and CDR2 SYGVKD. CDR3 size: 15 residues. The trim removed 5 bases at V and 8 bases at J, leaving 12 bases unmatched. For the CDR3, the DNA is TGTGCCATCAGTCAACAGGGACAGACAAGGCATGAGCAGTTCTTC. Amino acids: CAISQQGQTRHEQFF.

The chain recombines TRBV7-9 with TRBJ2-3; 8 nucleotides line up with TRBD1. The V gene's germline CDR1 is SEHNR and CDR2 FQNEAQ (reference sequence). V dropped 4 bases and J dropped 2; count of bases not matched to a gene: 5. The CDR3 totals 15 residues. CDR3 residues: CASSSADRATDTQYF. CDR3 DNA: TGTGCCAGCAGCTCCGCGGACAGGGCCACAGATACGCAGTATTTT. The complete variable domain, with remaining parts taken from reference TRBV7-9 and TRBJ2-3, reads DTGVSQNPRHKITKRGQNVTFRCDPISEHNRLYWYRQTLGQGPEFLTYFQNEAQLEKSRLLSDRFSAERPKGSFSTLEIQRTEQGDSAMYLCASSSADRATDTQYFGPGTRLTVL.